The present T cell receptor (beta chain) was sequenced within a study of T cells after yellow fever vaccination. Study in general: The fractions with low cell numbers were processed using SMART-Seq v4 Ultra Low Input. Study-level findings and limits: Clonotypes appearing in both CD4 and CD8 compartments existed, and their share was small. Reappearance after the booster was seen for most primary-vaccination clones, at 96% CD4 and about 90% CD8.

In making TCR cDNA, 5'RACE template switching added a universal primer site and UMIs to it. In TCRdb, the 5' RACE reads were re-called with MiXCR into one record per CDR3 protein. Of just under 600,000 distinct CDR3 sequences detected, about 13% appear once; the ten largest clones hold 11% to 15%. The CDR3 runs to 16 residues. Germline values: CDR1 SGHTA, CDR2 FQGNSA. Between the trimmed V and J ends, which lost 1 base and 5 bases, there was a span of 14 bases. As regards this clonotype: The target antigen is unknown.

This clonotype originated in a man younger than 45 who received the YFV17D yellow fever vaccine. The material was PBMCs, obtained on the day of the yellow fever booster vaccination. The rearrangement links TRBV7-2 to TRBJ1-4; D ambiguous. CDR3 nucleotides: TGTGCCAGCAGCTTAGGCGCGCCAGGCCGGAATGAAAAACTGTTTTTT. Its protein is CASSLGAPGRNEKLFF.